These 27 T cell receptor beta chains came from one sample sequenced in a study of STAT3 mutations in large granular lymphocyte leukemia. Broader study findings: Every T-LGLL patient had at least one immunodominant TCRbeta clonotype.

The method was immunoSEQ multiplex PCR; TCRdb's version includes in-frame clones alone and lacks a portion of them. The sample lists 17,000 or so clones, about 83% occurring once. Their antigens remain unidentified. Sequencing was performed on peripheral blood mononuclear cells. These receptors all come from a man between 45 and 60 years old with T-cell large granular lymphocyte leukemia. Some clones in this sample may be carry-over from other donors' samples.

V is TRBV25-1 and J is TRBJ1-1; D may be TRBD1 (6 bases). V was pared by 0 bases and J by 0 bases, with 11 bases between. This CDR3 is 16 amino acids long. Germline V gene lookup returns CDR1 MGHDK and CDR2 SYGVNS. CDR3 loop: CASSEYGGLVNTEAFF. In nucleotides, the CDR3 is TGTGCCAGCAGTGAATACGGGGGGCTGGTGAACACTGAAGCTTTCTTT.

V gene TRBV5-6 combines with J gene TRBJ2-4, with D uncertain. V was cut by 0 bases and J by 5 bases, with 3 bases left in between. Looked up from germline, CDR1 is SGHDT and CDR2 is YYEEEE. CDR3 length: 12 amino acids. CDR3 nucleotide sequence: TGTGCCAGCAGCTTGGGACAAAACATTCAGTACTTC. Its protein is CASSLGQNIQYF.

This clone is a singleton in its sample. The rearrangement links TRBV6-5 to TRBJ1-1; perhaps TRBD1 as D (5 bases). Trimming shortened V by 5 bases and J by 1 base, and 11 bases separated the two germline ends. The CDR3 length is 14 residues. Germline V gene data show CDR1 as MNHEY and CDR2 as SVGAGI. CDR3 protein: CASSRDGPNTEAFF. CDR3 nucleotides: TGTGCCAGCAGTAGGGACGGTCCGAACACTGAAGCTTTCTTT.

The CDR3 nucleotides are TGTGCCAGCTCACCGGAGCGGACAGGGGAAAAACTGTTTTTT. This sequence encodes CASSPERTGEKLFF. This chain joins TRBV18 and TRBJ1-4, with 8 bases aligning to TRBD1. The length of the CDR3 is 14 residues. Per the germline V gene, CDR1 is KGHSH and CDR2 is LQKENI. V gave up 3 bases and J gave up 8 bases; unmatched junction bases: 5.

The chain recombines TRBV29-1 with TRBJ2-7; 9 bases align to TRBD1. There are 13 residues in the CDR3. J lost 0 bases, V lost 3 bases, and 0 bases had no gene match. The germline V gene encodes CDR1 SQVTM and CDR2 ANQGSEA. CDR3 residues: CSVETGGSYEQYF. In DNA, the CDR3 is TGCAGCGTTGAGACAGGGGGCTCCTACGAGCAGTACTTC.

The CDR3 sequence: CASSSLAGGTYEQYF. DNA for the CDR3: TGTGCCAGCAGTTCCCTAGCGGGGGGCACCTACGAGCAGTACTTC. This sequence joins TRBV27 and TRBJ2-7; 11 nucleotides match TRBD2. The trim removed 4 bases at V and 2 bases at J, leaving 4 bases unmatched. The CDR3 is made up of 15 amino acids. Per germline, CDR1 MNHEY and CDR2 SMNVEV (reference sequence).

The rearrangement links TRBV5-1 to TRBJ2-2; unclear D gene. The germline gives CDR1 SGHRS, CDR2 YFSETQ. The germline V and J ends were trimmed by 4 bases and 1 base, with 2 bases remaining between them. This CDR3 region has 12 residues. The DNA for the CDR3 is TGCGCCAGCAGCCAGAACACCGGGGAGCTGTTTTTT. Translation gives CASSQNTGELFF.

V gene TRBV7-9 combines with J gene TRBJ1-1; no clear D. Looked up from germline, CDR1 is SEHNR and CDR2 is FQNEAQ (reference sequence). Trimming cost V 7 bases and J 0 bases, with 12 bases left between them. CDR3 length equals 14 residues. Here the CDR3 reads CASTAGRMNTEAFF. The CDR3 DNA sequence: TGTGCCAGCACCGCTGGACGGATGAACACTGAAGCTTTCTTT.

The rearrangement links TRBV4-1 to TRBJ2-7; 16 bases align to TRBD2. Germline values: CDR1 MGHRA, CDR2 YSYEKL. CDR3 length equals 17 residues. The trim removed 4 bases at V and 0 bases at J, leaving 3 bases unmatched. CDR3 coding DNA: TGCGCCAGCAGCCCAGGGACTAGCGGGAGGGCCTCCTACGAGCAGTACTTC. This codes for CASSPGTSGRASYEQYF.

This chain joins TRBV5-6 and TRBJ1-6; 7 nucleotides line up with TRBD1. CDR3 length: 15 residues. Germline V gene data show CDR1 as SGHDT and CDR2 as YYEEEE. Trimming cost V 3 bases and J 7 bases; bases outside gene matches: 7. The CDR3 nucleotides read TGTGCCAGCAGCTCAAACAGGGGCAAGAATTCACCCCTCCACTTT. Residues: CASSSNRGKNSPLHF.

This clone was counted once. V gene TRBV19 combines with J gene TRBJ2-7; 8 nucleotides line up with TRBD1. V lost 5 bases, J lost 0 bases, and 9 bases stayed unmatched. CDR3 length equals 16 residues. Germline lookup yields CDR1 LNHDA and CDR2 SQIVND (reference sequence). This CDR3 reads CASSDGRDRLSYEQYF. DNA for the CDR3: TGTGCCAGTAGTGATGGCCGGGACAGGCTCTCCTACGAGCAGTACTTC.

The chain recombines TRBV7-3 with TRBJ2-7; D unresolved. Germline V lookup: CDR1 SGHTA, CDR2 FQGTGA. This CDR3 has 12 residues. V lost 1 base and J lost 3, with 4 bases in between. The CDR3: CASSLNNYEQYF. In nucleotides, the CDR3 is TGTGCCAGCAGCTTAAACAACTACGAGCAGTACTTC.

The rearrangement uses TRBV4-1 and TRBJ1-1; D not certain. This CDR3 region has 13 residues. V lost 0 bases to trimming and J lost 4 bases, with 6 bases between them. Germline CDR1 reads MGHRA; CDR2 reads YSYEKL. CDR3 coding DNA: TGCGCCAGCAGCCAAGATTACCGCACTGAAGCTTTCTTT. Translation gives CASSQDYRTEAFF.

The chain has TRBV27 and TRBJ1-5; tentative D call: TRBD1 (5 bases). CDR1 MNHEY and CDR2 SMNVEV come from the germline V gene (reference sequence). The CDR3 length is 17 residues. V was shortened by 5 bases and J by 9 bases, with 26 bases between the two germline ends. CDR3 nucleotide sequence: TGTGCCAGCAGTCCCCGGACCGGGACCGCAATCGTCTCGCCCCAGCATTTT. It specifies CASSPRTGTAIVSPQHF.

This sequence joins TRBV2 and TRBJ2-3; 9 positions match TRBD1. V shed 6 bases, J shed 3 bases, and the junction held 10 bases outside the gene matches. Germline V gene sequence: CDR1 SNHLY, CDR2 FYNNEI. The CDR3 totals 16 residues. This chain's CDR3 is CASSPPRQGGTDTQYF. Written as DNA, the CDR3 is TGTGCCAGCAGCCCACCCCGACAGGGGGGGACAGATACGCAGTATTTT.

The genes are TRBV6-1 and TRBJ1-4; no clear D. V lost 4 bases to trimming and J lost 10 bases, with 13 bases between them. The CDR3 is 13 amino acids. Germline V gene sequence: CDR1 MNHNS, CDR2 SASEGT. CDR3 sequence: CASSGSGYGKLFF. CDR3 DNA sequence: TGTGCCAGCAGTGGGTCCGGGTATGGAAAACTGTTTTTT.

The chain links TRBV18 to TRBJ1-3; D gene uncertain. CDR1 and CDR2 from the germline V gene are KGHSH and LQKENI. With 1 base removed from V and 0 bases from J, the gap between germline ends came to 10 bases. This CDR3 region has 16 residues. CDR3 nucleotides: TGTGCCAGCTCACCACGAGAAATTCTCTCTGGAAACACCATATATTTT. Its translation is CASSPREILSGNTIYF.

The chain carries TRBV6-5 and TRBJ2-7; TRBD2 matches 8 bases. V shed 0 bases, J shed 1 base, and the junction held 2 bases outside the gene matches. The germline gives CDR1 MNHEY, CDR2 SVGAGI. The CDR3 length is 15 residues. CDR3 nucleotide sequence: TGTGCCAGCAGTTACTCGGGGACTAGTTCCTACGAGCAGTACTTC. Its translation is CASSYSGTSSYEQYF.

The V gene is TRBV6-4, the J gene TRBJ2-7; 9 bases are a match to TRBD1. Germline assignment: CDR1 MRHNA and CDR2 SNTAGT. V gave up 0 bases and J gave up 6 bases; unmatched junction bases: 0. The CDR3 spans 13 residues. The CDR3 DNA follows: TGTGCCAGCAGTGACTCGGACAGGGGCGAGCAGTACTTC. It yields the protein CASSDSDRGEQYF.

A single count supports this clone. The J gene is TRBJ1-4, the V gene TRBV5-1; maybe TRBD1 (5 bases). Trimming stripped 4 bases from V and 0 bases from J, with 13 bases between. Germline V gene data show CDR1 as SGHRS and CDR2 as YFSETQ. The CDR3 contains 16 residues. The CDR3 loop reads CASSRGPGTTNEKLFF. DNA of the CDR3: TGCGCCAGCAGCCGAGGACCAGGGACAACTAATGAAAAACTGTTTTTT.

The gene calls are TRBV5-6 and TRBJ1-1; possibly TRBD1 for D (5 bases). The CDR3 has 13 residues. Trimming pared 4 bases from V and 4 bases from J, leaving 11 bases between. CDR1 is SGHDT and CDR2 is YYEEEE in the germline V gene. For the CDR3, the DNA is TGTGCCAGCAGCCGGGGGTCCTCCACTGAAGCTTTCTTT. Its translation is CASSRGSSTEAFF.

The chain combines TRBV5-4 with TRBJ1-3, with a tentative D call TRBD1 (5 bases). The CDR3 is made up of 16 amino acids. In germline, CDR1 is SGHNT, CDR2 YYREEE (reference sequence). The V end lost 0 bases, the J end lost 0 bases, and 10 bases lay between the germline ends. The CDR3: CASSLDRGGSGNTIYF. In DNA, the CDR3 is TGTGCCAGCAGCTTGGATCGCGGGGGCTCTGGAAACACCATATATTTT.

This sequence joins TRBV18 and TRBJ2-7, with D perhaps TRBD1 (5 bases). CDR1 and CDR2 (germline): KGHSH, LQKENI. This CDR3 contains 13 residues. Deletions cut 2 bases from V and 6 bases from J, with 11 bases between. The CDR3 coding sequence is TGTGCCAGCTCACCAGACAGTTCAGGCGAGCAGTACTTC. Its translation is CASSPDSSGEQYF.

V usage is TRBV28 and J usage is TRBJ2-7; 7 bases line up with TRBD1. With 5 bases clipped from V and 6 bases from J, the junction kept 10 bases outside the gene matches. Germline V lookup: CDR1 MDHEN, CDR2 SYDVKM. This CDR3 is 14 amino acids long. CDR3 DNA sequence: TGTGCCAGCAGTGTACAGGGGAGAGGCCCCGAGCAGTACTTC. It encodes CASSVQGRGPEQYF.

The rearrangement joins TRBV30 to TRBJ1-2, with D uncertain. The ends were cut back, 0 bases at V and 8 bases at J, with 10 bases in the middle. The CDR3 runs to 12 residues. Germline V gene data show CDR1 as GTSNPN and CDR2 as SVGIG (reference sequence). In nucleotides, the CDR3 is TGTGCCTGGAGTGTAGGGCGGAACGGCTACACCTTC. This sequence encodes CAWSVGRNGYTF.

This clone appeared a few times. The J gene is TRBJ2-7, the V gene TRBV28, with unresolved D. The CDR3 has 11 amino acids. V lost 0 bases and J 6 bases, leaving 3 bases between the germline ends. Germline V gene data show CDR1 as MDHEN and CDR2 as SYDVKM. The CDR3: CASSLWREQYF. Here the CDR3 DNA reads TGTGCCAGCAGTTTATGGCGCGAGCAGTACTTC.

This clone has just a few counts. The V gene is TRBV7-2, the J gene TRBJ2-3; 12 bases map to TRBD2. CDR1 is SGHTA, CDR2 FQGNSA, per germline. This CDR3 is built from 17 residues. The J segment lost 3 bases and the V segment lost 3 bases, leaving 7 bases of the junction unmatched. In DNA, the CDR3 is TGTGCCAGCAGCTTCCAGACTAGCGGGAGAGGTACAGATACGCAGTATTTT. Translation: CASSFQTSGRGTDTQYF.